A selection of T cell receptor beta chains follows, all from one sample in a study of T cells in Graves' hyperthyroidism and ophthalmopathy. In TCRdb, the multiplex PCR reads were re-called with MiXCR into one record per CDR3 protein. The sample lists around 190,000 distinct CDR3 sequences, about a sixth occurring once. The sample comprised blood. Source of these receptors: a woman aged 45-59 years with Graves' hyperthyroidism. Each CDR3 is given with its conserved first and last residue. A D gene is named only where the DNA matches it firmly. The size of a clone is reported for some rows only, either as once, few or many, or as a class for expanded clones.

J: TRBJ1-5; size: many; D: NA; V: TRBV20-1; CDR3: CSVRGEVDQPQHF; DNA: TGCAGTGTGAGGGGAGAGGTGGATCAGCCCCAGCATTTT
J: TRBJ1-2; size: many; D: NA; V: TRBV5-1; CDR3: CASTRDGEGGYTF; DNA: TGCGCCAGCACCCGGGACGGGGAGGGAGGCTACACCTTC
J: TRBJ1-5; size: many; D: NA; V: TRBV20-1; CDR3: CSASSSRGGEGLPQHF; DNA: TGCAGTGCTAGTTCGTCTAGGGGCGGTGAGGGTTTGCCCCAGCATTTT
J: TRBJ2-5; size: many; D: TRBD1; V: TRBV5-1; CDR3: CASSNGQGRKTQYF; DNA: TGCGCCAGCAGCAACGGACAGGGTAGGAAGACCCAGTACTTC
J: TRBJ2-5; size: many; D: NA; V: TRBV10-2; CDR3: CASSEATAQETQYF; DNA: TGCGCCAGCAGTGAGGCGACAGCACAAGAGACCCAGTACTTC
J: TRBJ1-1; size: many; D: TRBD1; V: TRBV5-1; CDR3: CASSLQLQGPNTEAFF; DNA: TGCGCCAGCAGCTTGCAATTACAGGGGCCGAACACTGAAGCTTTCTTT
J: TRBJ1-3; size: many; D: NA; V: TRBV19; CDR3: CASSNSRAPGNTIYF; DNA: TGTGCCAGTAGTAACAGTAGGGCGCCTGGAAACACCATATATTTT
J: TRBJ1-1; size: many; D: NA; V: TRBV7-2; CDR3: CASSLDVRGAAFF; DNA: TGTGCCAGCAGCTTAGATGTCAGGGGAGCAGCTTTCTTT
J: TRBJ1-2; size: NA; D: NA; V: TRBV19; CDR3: CASSSGWEARNYGYTF; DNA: TGTGCCAGTAGTTCGGGGTGGGAGGCCCGTAACTATGGCTACACCTTC
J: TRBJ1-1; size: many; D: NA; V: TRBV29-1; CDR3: CSASPKLNTEAFF; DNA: TGCAGCGCCTCGCCTAAGCTGAACACTGAAGCTTTCTTT
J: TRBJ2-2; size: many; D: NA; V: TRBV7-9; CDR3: CASSTTGELFF; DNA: TGTGCCAGCAGCACAACCGGGGAGCTGTTTTTT
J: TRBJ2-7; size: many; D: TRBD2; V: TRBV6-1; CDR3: CASSERLAGAREQYF; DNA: TGTGCCAGCAGCGAGCGACTAGCGGGGGCCCGCGAGCAGTACTTC
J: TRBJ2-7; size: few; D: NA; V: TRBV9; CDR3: CASSVGTSNEQYF; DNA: TGTGCCAGCAGCGTTGGGACCAGCAACGAGCAGTACTTC
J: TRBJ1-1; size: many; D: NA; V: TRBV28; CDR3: CASSEGRTEAFF; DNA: TGTGCCAGCAGCGAAGGGCGTACTGAAGCTTTCTTT
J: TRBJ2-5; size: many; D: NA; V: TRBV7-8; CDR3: CASSFHGTVLQETQYF; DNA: TGTGCCAGCAGCTTTCACGGGACGGTCCTCCAAGAGACCCAGTACTTC